The 16 T cell receptor beta chains presented below share a single source sample, sequenced in a study of shared clonotypes between healthy human individuals. Only in-frame clones appear in the TCRdb table, and some are missing; sequencing was by immunoSEQ multiplex PCR. The sample lists some 1.5 million clones, roughly 98% occurring once. The specimen sequenced was naive CD4+ T cells sorted from blood. The subset was: CD45RA+ positively selected. Receptors originate from a man under 40 in good health.

The genes are TRBV5-1 and TRBJ2-7; D tentatively reads TRBD1 or TRBD2 (5 bases each). This CDR3 region has 16 residues. V was cut by 0 bases and J by 5 bases, with 18 bases left in between. Germline V gene lookup returns CDR1 SGHRS and CDR2 YFSETQ. The CDR3 coding sequence is TGCGCCAGCAGCTTGGTTTTGAGGGGTTCCGTCGACGAGCAGTACTTC. This sequence encodes CASSLVLRGSVDEQYF. The full variable domain, in which reference TRBV5-1 and TRBJ2-7 provide the parts outside the CDR3, is KAGVTQTPRYLIKTRGQQVTLSCSPISGHRSVSWYQQTPGQGLQFLFEYFSETQRNKGNFPGRFSGRQFSNSRSEMNVSTLELGDSALYLCASSLVLRGSVDEQYFGPGTRLTVT.

This clone was counted a single time. The rearrangement joins TRBV7-9 to TRBJ2-6; 7 bases are a match to TRBD2. CDR3 length: 18 amino acids. The V gene's germline CDR1 is SEHNR and CDR2 FQNEAQ (reference sequence). J lost 0 bases, V lost 5 bases, and 10 bases had no gene match. CDR3 DNA sequence: TGTGCCAGCAGCCCGGGAGGACGGAGCTCCTCTGGGGCCAACGTCCTGACTTTC. The encoded protein is CASSPGGRSSSGANVLTF.

CDR3 sequence (DNA): TGTGCCAGCAGCGTAGCTGCTACAGGGTCACAGCCCCAGCATTTT. It codes for CASSVAATGSQPQHF. The V gene is TRBV9, the J gene TRBJ1-5, with D possibly TRBD1 on 6 matching bases. Between the trimmed V and J ends, which lost 0 bases and 7 bases, there was a span of 14 bases. Germline V gene sequence: CDR1 SGDLS, CDR2 YYNGEE. The CDR3 runs to 15 residues.

The chain couples TRBV7-2 to TRBJ2-1; TRBD1 agrees at 7 bases. V was pared by 5 bases and J by 1 base, with 5 bases of the junction left unmatched. The CDR3 contains 15 residues. Looked up from germline, CDR1 is SGHTA and CDR2 is FQGNSA. CDR3 in amino acids: CASSLDRVSYNEQFF. Here the CDR3 DNA reads TGTGCCAGCAGCCTAGACAGGGTATCCTACAATGAGCAGTTCTTC.

This clone appeared a single time. The sample carries other DNA sequences with the same CDR3. The rearrangement joins TRBV5-5 to TRBJ2-1; 10 bases are a match to TRBD2. The V segment lost 0 bases and the J segment 4 bases; nucleotides outside the gene matches: 4. The CDR3 spans 16 residues. CDR1 SGHKS and CDR2 YYEKEE come from the germline V gene (reference sequence). The CDR3 spells CASSLGLAGVYNEQFF. The CDR3 bases are TGTGCCAGCAGCTTGGGGCTAGCGGGAGTTTACAATGAGCAGTTCTTC.

The rearrangement uses TRBV5-6 and TRBJ2-7; TRBD1 agrees at 7 bases. Germline V gene data show CDR1 as SGHDT and CDR2 as YYEEEE. After removal of 4 bases from V and 2 bases from J, the junction contained 3 bases not matched to a gene. There are 13 residues in the CDR3. The CDR3 DNA follows: TGTGCCAGCAGCCCCGGGACAGCCTACGAGCAGTACTTC. This translates into CASSPGTAYEQYF. Based on the CDR3 plus reference TRBV5-6 and TRBJ2-7, the full variable domain is DAGVTQSPTHLIKTRGQQVTLRCSPKSGHDTVSWYQQALGQGPQFIFQYYEEEERQRGNFPDRFSGHQFPNYSSELNVNALLLGDSALYLCASSPGTAYEQYFGPGTRLTVT.

In this sample, this clone turned up once. The genes are TRBV28 and TRBJ2-7; 9 bases map to TRBD2. Trimming at V came to 7 bases and at J to 5 bases, leaving 12 bases not matched to a gene. The germline V gene has CDR1 MDHEN and CDR2 SYDVKM. The CDR3 has 15 residues. CDR3 DNA: TGTGCCAGCATACCCTTAGGCGGGAGGGAAAACGAGCAGTACTTC. Protein product: CASIPLGGRENEQYF.

The DNA for the CDR3 is TGTGCCAGCAGCCGGGAGTTAGCGGGGGCCTACGAGCAGTACTTC. Encoded protein: CASSRELAGAYEQYF. The V gene is TRBV5-4, the J gene TRBJ2-7, with TRBD2 matching over 9 bases. The CDR3 sequence is 15 residues long. Per the germline V gene, CDR1 is SGHNT and CDR2 is YYREEE (reference sequence). V gave up 4 bases and J gave up 2 bases; unmatched junction bases: 7.

The gene calls are TRBV20-1 and TRBJ2-7; D uncertain. The CDR3 has 11 residues. Germline V CDR1 and CDR2: DFQATT, SNEGSKA (reference sequence). Trimming cost V 4 bases and J 4 bases, with 8 bases left between them. The CDR3 DNA reads as TGCAGTGCTAATACGATATACGAGCAGTACTTC. Its translation is CSANTIYEQYF.

CDR3: CASTGDRGYEKLFF. CDR3 nucleotides: TGTGCCAGCACCGGAGACAGGGGTTACGAAAAACTGTTTTTT. The genes are TRBV2 and TRBJ1-4; 8 nucleotides line up with TRBD1. V shed 7 bases, J shed 8 bases, and the junction held 9 bases outside the gene matches. This CDR3 is built from 14 residues. Germline V gene lookup returns CDR1 SNHLY and CDR2 FYNNEI.

The V call is TRBV25-1, the J call TRBJ2-7; 8 nucleotides agree with TRBD1. The J segment lost 3 bases and the V segment lost 6 bases, leaving 10 bases of the junction unmatched. Germline assignment: CDR1 MGHDK and CDR2 SYGVNS. The CDR3 is made up of 15 amino acids. The CDR3 nucleotides read TGTGCCAGCAGGGATAATCAGGGACAGGTCTACGAGCAGTACTTC. This sequence encodes CASRDNQGQVYEQYF.

The chain uses TRBV2 and TRBJ1-5; TRBD1 matches 8 bases. This CDR3 has 16 residues. J gave up 6 bases and V 6 bases, and 13 bases lay outside the gene matches. Germline V lookup: CDR1 SNHLY, CDR2 FYNNEI. Here the CDR3 reads CASRTSVAGGSQPQHF. As DNA, the CDR3 is TGTGCCAGCAGGACCTCAGTGGCAGGGGGCAGTCAGCCCCAGCATTTT.

The V and J genes are TRBV6-6 and TRBJ2-7; D is possibly TRBD2 (6 bases). The V and J ends lost 6 bases and 7 bases respectively, with 13 bases between them. The CDR3 sequence is 12 residues long. The germline CDR1 and CDR2 sequences are MNHNY and SVGAGI (reference sequence). CDR3 DNA sequence: TGTGCCAGCAGCCGGGTCCGGGAGGAGCAGTACTTC. This translates into CASSRVREEQYF.

The chain has TRBV4-2 and TRBJ2-2, with a possible D match to TRBD1 (5 bases). Germline-derived CDR1 and CDR2 are LGHNA and YNFKEQ. The CDR3 spans 17 residues. Between the trimmed V and J ends, which lost 0 bases and 4 bases, there was a span of 15 bases. The CDR3 region has the DNA TGTGCCAGCAGCCAAGATACGCGACAGAAAACCACCGGGGAGCTGTTTTTT. It codes for CASSQDTRQKTTGELFF.

The chain joins TRBV18 to TRBJ2-6, with D maybe TRBD2 (5 bases). The CDR3 runs 16 residues. The V end was cut by 3 bases, the J end by 0 bases, with 9 bases between. In germline, CDR1 is KGHSH, CDR2 LQKENI. The CDR3 bases are TGTGCCAGCTCACCCCAAGGAGGCTCTGGGGCCAACGTCCTGACTTTC. It codes for CASSPQGGSGANVLTF.

CDR3 sequence (DNA): TGTGCCAGCAGCTTAGGGACGCATAGCAATCAGCCCCAGCATTTT. Translated: CASSLGTHSNQPQHF. The rearrangement joins TRBV11-2 to TRBJ1-5; D gene unclear. This CDR3 contains 15 residues. Between the trimmed V and J ends, which lost 1 base and 0 bases, there was a span of 7 bases. Germline CDR1 and CDR2: SGHAT and FQNNGV.